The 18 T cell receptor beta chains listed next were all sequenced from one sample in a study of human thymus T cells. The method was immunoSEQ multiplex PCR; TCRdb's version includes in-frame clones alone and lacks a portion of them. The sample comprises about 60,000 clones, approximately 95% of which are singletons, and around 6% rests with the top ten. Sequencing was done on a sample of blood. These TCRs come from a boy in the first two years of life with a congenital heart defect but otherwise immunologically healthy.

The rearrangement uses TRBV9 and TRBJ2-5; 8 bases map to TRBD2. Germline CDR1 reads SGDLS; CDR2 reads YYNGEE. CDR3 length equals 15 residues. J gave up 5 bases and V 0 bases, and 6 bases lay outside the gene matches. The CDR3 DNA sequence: TGTGCCAGCAGCGTAGCTGGACTAGCTTGGGAGACCCAGTACTTC. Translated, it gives CASSVAGLAWETQYF.

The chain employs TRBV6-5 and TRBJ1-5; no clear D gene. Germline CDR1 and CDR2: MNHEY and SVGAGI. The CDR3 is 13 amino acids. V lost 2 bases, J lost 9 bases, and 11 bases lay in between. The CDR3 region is CASSYRLSGPQHF. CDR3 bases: TGTGCCAGCAGTTACCGACTCTCGGGGCCCCAGCATTTT.

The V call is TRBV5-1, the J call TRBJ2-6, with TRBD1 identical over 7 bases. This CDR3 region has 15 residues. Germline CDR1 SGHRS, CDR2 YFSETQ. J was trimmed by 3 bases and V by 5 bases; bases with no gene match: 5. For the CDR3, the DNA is TGCGCCAGCAGTCCGACAGGGAGTGGGGCCAACGTCCTGACTTTC. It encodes CASSPTGSGANVLTF.

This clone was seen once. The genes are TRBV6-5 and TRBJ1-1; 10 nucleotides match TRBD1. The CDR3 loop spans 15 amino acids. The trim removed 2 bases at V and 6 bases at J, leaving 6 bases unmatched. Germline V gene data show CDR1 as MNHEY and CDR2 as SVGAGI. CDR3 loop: CASSYLGQGCAEAFF. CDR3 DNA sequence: TGTGCCAGCAGTTACCTGGGACAGGGGTGTGCTGAAGCTTTCTTT.

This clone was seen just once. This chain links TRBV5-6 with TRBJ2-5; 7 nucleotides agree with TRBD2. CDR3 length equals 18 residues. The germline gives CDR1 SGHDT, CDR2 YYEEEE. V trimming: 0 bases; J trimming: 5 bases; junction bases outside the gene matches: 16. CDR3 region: CASSLVVSSGAERETQYF. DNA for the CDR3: TGTGCCAGCAGCTTGGTAGTATCCAGCGGGGCCGAACGGGAGACCCAGTACTTC.

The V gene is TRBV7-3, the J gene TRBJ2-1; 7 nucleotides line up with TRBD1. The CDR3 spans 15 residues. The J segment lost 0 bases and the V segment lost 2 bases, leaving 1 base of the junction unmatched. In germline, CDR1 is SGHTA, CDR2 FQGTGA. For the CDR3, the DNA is TGTGCCAGCAGCTTAGGGACAGTCTCCTACAATGAGCAGTTCTTC. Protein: CASSLGTVSYNEQFF.

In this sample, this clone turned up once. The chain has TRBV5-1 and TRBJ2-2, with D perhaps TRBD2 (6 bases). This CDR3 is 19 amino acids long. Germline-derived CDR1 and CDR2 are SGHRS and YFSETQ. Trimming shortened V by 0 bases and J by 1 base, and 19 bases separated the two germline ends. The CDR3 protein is CASSLAAAGSFGNTGELFF. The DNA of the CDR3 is TGCGCCAGCAGCTTGGCTGCCGCCGGGAGCTTCGGGAACACCGGGGAGCTGTTTTTT.

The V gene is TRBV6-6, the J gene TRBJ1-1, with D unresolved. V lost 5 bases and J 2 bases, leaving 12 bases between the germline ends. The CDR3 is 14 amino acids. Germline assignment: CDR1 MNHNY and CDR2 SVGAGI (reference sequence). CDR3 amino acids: CASSPLVINTEAFF. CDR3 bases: TGTGCCAGCAGTCCCCTGGTAATCAACACTGAAGCTTTCTTT.

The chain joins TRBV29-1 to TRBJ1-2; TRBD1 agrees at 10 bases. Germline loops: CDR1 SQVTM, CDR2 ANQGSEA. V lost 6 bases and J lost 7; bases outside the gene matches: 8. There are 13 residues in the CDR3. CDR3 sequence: CSVARQGAGGYTF. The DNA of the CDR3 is TGCAGCGTCGCAAGACAGGGGGCTGGTGGCTACACCTTC.

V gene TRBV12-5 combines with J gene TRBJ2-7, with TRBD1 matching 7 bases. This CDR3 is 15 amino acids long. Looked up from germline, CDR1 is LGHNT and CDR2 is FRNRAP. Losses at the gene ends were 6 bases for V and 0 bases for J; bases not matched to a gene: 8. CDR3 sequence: CASGKGALASYEQYF. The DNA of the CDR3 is TGTGCTAGTGGCAAGGGGGCATTAGCCTCCTACGAGCAGTACTTC.

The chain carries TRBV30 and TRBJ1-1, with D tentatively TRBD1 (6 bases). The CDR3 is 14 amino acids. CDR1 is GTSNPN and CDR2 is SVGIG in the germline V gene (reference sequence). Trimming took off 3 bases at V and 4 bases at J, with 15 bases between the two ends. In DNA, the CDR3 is TGTGCCTGGAGGCCGTCGTGGGGGGCCACTGAAGCTTTCTTT. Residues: CAWRPSWGATEAFF.

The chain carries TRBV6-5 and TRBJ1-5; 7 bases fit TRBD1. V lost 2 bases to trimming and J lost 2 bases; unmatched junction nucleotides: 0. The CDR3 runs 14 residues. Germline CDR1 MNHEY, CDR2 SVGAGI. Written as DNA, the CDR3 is TGTGCCAGCAGTTACAGGGGGCGCAATCAGCCCCAGCATTTT. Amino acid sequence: CASSYRGRNQPQHF.

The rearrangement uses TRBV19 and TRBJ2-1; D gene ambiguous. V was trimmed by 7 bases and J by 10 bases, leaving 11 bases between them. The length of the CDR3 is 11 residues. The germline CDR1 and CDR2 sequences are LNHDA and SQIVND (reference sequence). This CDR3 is CASTLGTEQFF. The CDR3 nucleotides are TGTGCCAGTACCCTTGGTACGGAGCAGTTCTTC. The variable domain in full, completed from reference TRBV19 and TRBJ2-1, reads DGGITQSPKYLFRKEGQNVTLSCEQNLNHDAMYWYRQDPGQGLRLIYYSQIVNDFQKGDIAEGYSVSREKKESFPLTVTSAQKNPTAFYLCASTLGTEQFFGPGTRLTVL.

This CDR3 is CASSERGRGELFF. The CDR3, as DNA: TGTGCCAGCAGCGAACGAGGGCGCGGGGAGCTGTTTTTT. The rearrangement links TRBV2 to TRBJ2-2; the D gene is possibly TRBD2 (5 bases). This CDR3 spans 13 amino acids. Between the trimmed V and J ends, which lost 6 bases and 7 bases, there was a span of 12 bases. CDR1 and CDR2 (germline): SNHLY, FYNNEI.

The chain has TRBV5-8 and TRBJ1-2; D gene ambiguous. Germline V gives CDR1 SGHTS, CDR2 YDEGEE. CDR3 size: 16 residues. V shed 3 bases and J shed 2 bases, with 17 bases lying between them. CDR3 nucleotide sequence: TGTGCCAGCAGCTGGATTAGGTGGACGGCCAACTATGGCTACACCTTC. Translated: CASSWIRWTANYGYTF.

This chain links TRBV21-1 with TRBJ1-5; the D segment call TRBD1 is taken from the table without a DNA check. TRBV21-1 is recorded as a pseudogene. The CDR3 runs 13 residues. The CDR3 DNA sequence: TGTGCCAGCAGCAAAGCGGCTCCTCAGCCCCAGCATTTT. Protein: CASSKAAPQPQHF.

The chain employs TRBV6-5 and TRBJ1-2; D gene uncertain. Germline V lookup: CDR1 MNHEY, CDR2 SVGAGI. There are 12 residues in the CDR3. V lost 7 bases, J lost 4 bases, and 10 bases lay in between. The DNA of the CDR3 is TGTGCCAGCACGGACGAAGGCTATGGCTACACCTTC. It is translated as CASTDEGYGYTF.

The CDR3 loop reads CASIYRLGAEAFF. The CDR3 nucleotides are TGTGCCAGCATCTACCGTTTGGGGGCTGAAGCTTTCTTT. The gene calls are TRBV7-2 and TRBJ1-1; D may be TRBD1 (5 bases). The CDR3 covers 13 residues. The V end lost 7 bases, the J end lost 6 bases, and 15 bases lay between the germline ends. Germline V gene lookup returns CDR1 SGHTA and CDR2 FQGNSA.